The rows below give T cell receptor beta chains drawn from one sample of a study of spatial heterogeneity in lung cancer. TCRdb independently ran MiXCR on the 5' RACE reads; one entry per CDR3 protein. The sample carries 35,000 to 55,000 distinct CDR3 sequences, roughly 13% recorded once. Here the sequenced sample was PBMCs, taken at surgery. Receptors originate from a male donor with early-stage non-small cell lung cancer. The CDR3 runs from the conserved cysteine through the conserved F or W. The D gene is left open where the match is weak. The size entry is marked missing in some rows and otherwise reads once, few, many or a size class.

D gene | J gene | clone size | V gene | CDR3 DNA | CDR3 protein
TRBD2 | TRBJ2-5 | few | TRBV5-1 | TGCGCCAGCAGCTTTAGCGGGCAAGAGACCCAGTACTTC | CASSFSGQETQYF
NA | TRBJ2-5 | many | TRBV10-3 | TGTGCCATCAGTGAGTCCGTAGGGGGAGAGACCCAGTACTTC | CAISESVGGETQYF
NA | TRBJ2-3 | many | TRBV5-1 | TGCGCCAGCAGCTTGGTATCCGGGGGGCGCGGTACGCAGTATTTT | CASSLVSGGRGTQYF
NA | TRBJ1-2 | NA | TRBV7-2 | TGTGCCAGCAGCTTAGCAAGCTCCTATGGCTACACCTTC | CASSLASSYGYTF
TRBD2 | TRBJ2-5 | NA | TRBV4-3 | TGCGCCAGCAGCCAGCAGACTAGCGGGAGATGGGGGGAGGGGACCCAGTACTTC | CASSQQTSGRWGEGTQYF
NA | TRBJ2-3 | NA | TRBV29-1 | TGCAGCGTTTGGGGACTTTCCTCCGCGGATACGCAGTATTTT | CSVWGLSSADTQYF
NA | TRBJ1-2 | NA | TRBV6-1 | TGTGCCAGCAGTGAAGACAGGGCTTTCGGCAACTATGGCTACACCTTC | CASSEDRAFGNYGYTF
TRBD1 | TRBJ2-7 | few | TRBV6-1 | TGTGCCAGCAGTACTACAACCCCAGGGGGATGGTACGAGCAGTACTTC | CASSTTTPGGWYEQYF
TRBD1 | TRBJ1-6 | few | TRBV6-5 | TGTGCCAGCAGTTACTCGGGGACAGGGAATTCACCCCTCCACTTT | CASSYSGTGNSPLHF
NA | TRBJ2-5 | many | TRBV4-1 | TGCGCCAGCAGCCACCCCAAAGGGGGGGCCCCTGACCAAGAGACCCAGTACTTC | CASSHPKGGAPDQETQYF
TRBD1 | TRBJ1-1 | many | TRBV5-6 | TGTGCCAGCAGCTTAAAGGGGGCCTACACTGAAGCTTTCTTT | CASSLKGAYTEAFF
TRBD1 | TRBJ2-4 | many | TRBV2 | TGTGCCAGCACAACTCAAAGAGGGGGCAACATTCAGTACTTC | CASTTQRGGNIQYF
NA | TRBJ1-4 | many | TRBV27 | TGTGCCAGCAGTTTAGCATCGCAGGGTAATGAAAAACTGTTTTTT | CASSLASQGNEKLFF
NA | TRBJ2-2 | few | TRBV2 | TGTGCCAGCAGTGCCGAGAACACCGGGGAGCTGTTTTTT | CASSAENTGELFF
TRBD1 | TRBJ1-5 | NA | TRBV12-3/TRBV12-4 | TGTGCCAGCAGTTCGGTCGACAGGGGTTATCAGCCCCAGCATTTT | CASSSVDRGYQPQHF
NA | TRBJ1-6 | few | TRBV3-1 | TGTGCCAGCAGCCAAGAATGGTACCTGGAAAAAAATTCACCCCTCCACTTT | CASSQEWYLEKNSPLHF
TRBD2 | TRBJ2-7 | few | TRBV6-5 | TGTGCCAGCAGTCCTAGCGGGAGAACCGAGCAGTACTTC | CASSPSGRTEQYF
NA | TRBJ2-6 | NA | TRBV18 | TGTGCCAGCCCAGATGTCGGCTCTGGGGCCAACGTCCTGACTTTC | CASPDVGSGANVLTF
TRBD1 | TRBJ1-1 | NA | TRBV20-1 | TGCAGTGCTAGAGTAAGGGGGCGGACTGAAGCTTTCTTT | CSARVRGRTEAFF
TRBD1 | TRBJ1-1 | NA | TRBV11-2 | TGTGCCAGCGGGGGACAGACGAACACTGAAGCTTTCTTT | CASGGQTNTEAFF
TRBD1 | TRBJ1-5 | few | TRBV12-3/TRBV12-4 | TGTGCCAGCAGTTTGGACAGGGGGCCCAAAGACAATCAGCCCCAGCATTTT | CASSLDRGPKDNQPQHF
NA | TRBJ2-7 | few | TRBV28 | TGTGCCAGCAGCCGGACAAGGGGAAACGAGCAGTACTTC | CASSRTRGNEQYF